Listed here are 18 T cell receptor beta chains from one sample, sequenced in a study of blood T cell repertoires in COVID-19. The assay was immunoSEQ multiplex PCR, and TCRdb's table has in-frame clones only and misses some. The sample lists tens of thousands of clones; approximately 88% were seen once. Source material: peripheral blood. The receptors stem from a man in his forties or fifties with COVID-19, enrolled during active disease.

The rearrangement links TRBV28 to TRBJ2-2; D unresolved. The V end was cut by 5 bases, the J end by 0 bases, with 7 bases between. The germline CDR1 and CDR2 sequences are MDHEN and SYDVKM. This CDR3 contains 14 residues. As DNA, the CDR3 is TGTGCCAGCAGTATAGCCACGAACACCGGGGAGCTGTTTTTT. Amino acids: CASSIATNTGELFF.

The chain combines TRBV2 with TRBJ2-3; maybe TRBD2 (6 bases). Germline loops: CDR1 SNHLY, CDR2 FYNNEI. The CDR3 runs 14 residues. Trimming cost V 7 bases and J 1 base, with 12 bases left between them. The CDR3 region has the DNA TGTGCCAGCAATCTAGGGACTCGCACAGATACGCAGTATTTT. This sequence encodes CASNLGTRTDTQYF.

The gene calls are TRBV7-2 and TRBJ2-7, with TRBD2 matching 7 bases. Unmatched junction bases numbered 7, after V lost 8 bases and J lost 0 bases. The CDR3 runs to 14 residues. Germline V CDR1 and CDR2: SGHTA, FQGNSA. CDR3 loop: CASGEASGSYEQYF. In DNA form, the CDR3 reads TGTGCCAGCGGGGAAGCTAGCGGCTCCTACGAGCAGTACTTC.

V gene TRBV4-1 combines with J gene TRBJ2-5; TRBD1 matches 12 bases. Germline trimming cut 5 bases from V and 5 bases from J; bases unmatched to any gene: 6. The germline CDR1 and CDR2 sequences are MGHRA and YSYEKL. CDR3 length equals 15 residues. The CDR3 nucleotides read TGCGCCAGCAGCTTGGGACAGGGGGCGTGGGAGACCCAGTACTTC. Translating it yields CASSLGQGAWETQYF.

This clone has just one count. The V and J genes are TRBV11-2 and TRBJ1-1; 10 nucleotides agree with TRBD1. The CDR3 covers 14 residues. V was pared by 3 bases and J by 6 bases, with 4 bases of the junction left unmatched. CDR1 and CDR2 (germline): SGHAT, FQNNGV. The CDR3 sequence is CASSLTGTGAEAFF. DNA of the CDR3: TGTGCCAGCAGCTTGACCGGGACAGGGGCTGAAGCTTTCTTT.

The J gene is TRBJ2-2, the V gene TRBV7-9, with D hard to call. From germline, CDR1 is SEHNR and CDR2 FQNEAQ (reference sequence). There are 12 residues in the CDR3. Deletions cut 5 bases from V and 6 bases from J, with 7 bases between. CDR3: CASSPSAGELFF. The CDR3 nucleotides read TGTGCCAGCAGCCCCAGTGCCGGGGAGCTGTTTTTT. Supplemented by reference TRBV7-9 and TRBJ2-2, the full variable domain reads DTGVSQNPRHKITKRGQNVTFRCDPISEHNRLYWYRQTLGQGPEFLTYFQNEAQLEKSRLLSDRFSAERPKGSFSTLEIQRTEQGDSAMYLCASSPSAGELFFGEGSRLTVL.

The chain carries TRBV5-1 and TRBJ1-2, with 10 bases lining up with TRBD1. Germline loops: CDR1 SGHRS, CDR2 YFSETQ. V trimming: 0 bases; J trimming: 6 bases; junction bases outside the gene matches: 2. This CDR3 contains 14 residues. CDR3 sequence reads: CASSLEGTGDGYTF. Written as DNA, the CDR3 is TGCGCCAGCAGCTTGGAAGGGACAGGGGATGGCTACACCTTC.

This chain links TRBV7-2 with TRBJ2-1; D call uncertain. V was pared by 1 base and J by 8 bases, with 12 bases between. The CDR3 spans 14 residues. CDR1 SGHTA and CDR2 FQGNSA come from the germline V gene. The CDR3 nucleotides read TGTGCCAGCAGCTTAGTATACAGCCAAGATGAGCAGTTCTTC. It is translated as CASSLVYSQDEQFF.

The chain joins TRBV3-1 (or the pseudogene TRBV3-2) to TRBJ1-2; 7 bases line up with TRBD1. Trimming cost V 4 bases and J 7 bases; bases outside gene matches: 15. Looked up from germline, CDR1 is LGHDT and CDR2 is YNNKEL (reference sequence). The CDR3 runs 16 residues. The CDR3 region has the DNA TGTGCCAGCAGCCCAACCCCCCAAGACAGGGTTACTGGCTACACCTTC. Amino acid sequence: CASSPTPQDRVTGYTF.

This clone occurred once. CDR3 DNA: TGTGCCAGCAGCCCTAGCGGAATTTCCACAGATACGCAGTATTTT. It encodes CASSPSGISTDTQYF. The J gene is TRBJ2-3, the V gene TRBV7-2; 7 bases align to TRBD2. The CDR3 is made up of 15 amino acids. The V and J ends lost 5 bases and 2 bases, in that order; junction bases with no gene match: 7. CDR1 and CDR2 (germline): SGHTA, FQGNSA.

This clone was picked up one time. The chain combines TRBV5-1 with TRBJ2-7, with D unresolved. The germline CDR1 and CDR2 sequences are SGHRS and YFSETQ. The CDR3 spans 13 residues. V shed 3 bases and J shed 2 bases, with 9 bases lying between them. The CDR3 region has the DNA TGCGCCAGCAGCTACAGTCATACCTACGAGCAGTACTTC. Its translation: CASSYSHTYEQYF.

This clone was counted a single time. The chain has TRBV6-1 and TRBJ2-1, with 13 bases identical to TRBD2. Per germline, CDR1 MNHNS and CDR2 SASEGT. V shed 1 base and J 6 bases; nucleotides not matched to a gene: 9. The CDR3 length is 18 residues. The chain's CDR3 is CASSEGYGRLAGGNEQFF. In nucleotides, the CDR3 is TGTGCCAGCAGTGAAGGGTACGGTCGACTAGCGGGAGGCAATGAGCAGTTCTTC.

The gene calls are TRBV19 and TRBJ2-7; 11 nucleotides agree with TRBD2. Per germline, CDR1 LNHDA and CDR2 SQIVND (reference sequence). V shed 4 bases and J 6 bases; nucleotides not matched to a gene: 8. This CDR3 is built from 15 residues. The CDR3 nucleotides read TGTGCCAGTAGTACCCTAGCGGGAGGTTCTCGCGAGCAGTACTTC. Protein product: CASSTLAGGSREQYF.

The chain combines TRBV13 with TRBJ1-1, with 7 bases fitting TRBD1. The CDR3 has 15 amino acids. Germline loops: CDR1 PRHDT, CDR2 FYEKMQ (reference sequence). V dropped 5 bases and J dropped 2; count of bases not matched to a gene: 8. CDR3 in amino acids: CASSSQGTENTEAFF. The CDR3 bases are TGTGCCAGCAGCAGCCAGGGGACAGAAAACACTGAAGCTTTCTTT.

The rearrangement links TRBV5-6 to TRBJ1-2, with 11 bases fitting TRBD1. This CDR3 spans 16 amino acids. The ends lost 6 bases at V and 5 bases at J; junction bases unmatched: 12. Germline V lookup: CDR1 SGHDT, CDR2 YYEEEE. CDR3 in DNA: TGTGCCAGCAACCCCGGGTGGACAGGGGGCCAATATGGCTACACCTTC. Translation: CASNPGWTGGQYGYTF.

This chain joins TRBV2 and TRBJ2-5; D remains unclear. Germline V gene lookup returns CDR1 SNHLY and CDR2 FYNNEI. The CDR3 runs 15 residues. Trimming removed 6 bases from V and 1 base from J, with 15 bases in between. The CDR3 is CASSTLLSPQETQYF. The CDR3, as DNA: TGTGCCAGCAGCACCCTACTTAGCCCCCAAGAGACCCAGTACTTC.

V usage is TRBV6-5 and J usage is TRBJ1-3; D may be TRBD1 (5 bases). The CDR3 contains 15 residues. The germline CDR1 and CDR2 sequences are MNHEY and SVGAGI. The germline V and J ends were trimmed by 10 bases and 0 bases, with 16 bases remaining between them. CDR3: CAIVGEDDSGNTIYF. DNA of the CDR3: TGTGCCATTGTGGGGGAGGACGACTCTGGAAACACCATATATTTT.

This chain links TRBV19 with TRBJ2-2; D gene ambiguous. Germline CDR1 LNHDA, CDR2 SQIVND (reference sequence). V gave up 5 bases and J gave up 4 bases, with 14 bases separating them. The CDR3 length is 15 residues. CDR3 region: CASSSHLAATGELFF. CDR3 nucleotide sequence: TGTGCCAGTAGTTCGCATCTTGCGGCCACCGGGGAGCTGTTTTTT.